By sample fraction, the clone carrying this T cell receptor (beta chain) is medium-sized. Its antigen remains unidentified. This sample was taken from a study of tumor and adjacent non-tumor tissue in lung cancer. The library came from three nested PCR rounds adapted from ARM-PCR protocols. A single record per CDR3 protein comes from TCRdb applying MiXCR to the multiplex PCR reads. The sample lists about 100,000 distinct CDR3 sequences, approximately 60% occurring once. The V end lost 5 bases, the J end lost 5 bases, and 16 bases lay between the germline ends. This CDR3 contains 14 residues. Germline values: CDR1 MNHEY, CDR2 SVGAGI. No cell sorting was done before RNA was extracted from the tissue. The normal lung tissue was taken more than 3 cm from the tumor edge. Overall study results and limits: Top 100 clones took a larger repertoire share in normal lung.

This TCR was recovered from a man aged 25-45 years with non-small cell lung cancer. Sequences were obtained from distant non-tumor lung tissue. The chain couples TRBV6-5 to TRBJ2-7; D might be TRBD1 (5 bases). The CDR3 loop reads CASSKTANYNEQYF. The DNA for the CDR3 is TGTGCCAGCAGTAAGACAGCTAACTACAACGAGCAGTACTTC.